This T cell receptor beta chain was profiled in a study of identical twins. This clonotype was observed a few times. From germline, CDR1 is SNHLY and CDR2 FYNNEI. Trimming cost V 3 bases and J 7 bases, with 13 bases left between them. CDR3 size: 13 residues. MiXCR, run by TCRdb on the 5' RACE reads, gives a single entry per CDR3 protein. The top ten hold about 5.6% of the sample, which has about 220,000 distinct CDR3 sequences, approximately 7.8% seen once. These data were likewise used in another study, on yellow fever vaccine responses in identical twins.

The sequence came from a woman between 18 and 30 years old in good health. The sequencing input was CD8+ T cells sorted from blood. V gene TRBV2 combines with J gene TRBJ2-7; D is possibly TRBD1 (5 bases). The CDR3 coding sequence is TGTGCCAGCAGTGACTGGGGCAGGGTGGAGCAGTACGTC. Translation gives CASSDWGRVEQYV.